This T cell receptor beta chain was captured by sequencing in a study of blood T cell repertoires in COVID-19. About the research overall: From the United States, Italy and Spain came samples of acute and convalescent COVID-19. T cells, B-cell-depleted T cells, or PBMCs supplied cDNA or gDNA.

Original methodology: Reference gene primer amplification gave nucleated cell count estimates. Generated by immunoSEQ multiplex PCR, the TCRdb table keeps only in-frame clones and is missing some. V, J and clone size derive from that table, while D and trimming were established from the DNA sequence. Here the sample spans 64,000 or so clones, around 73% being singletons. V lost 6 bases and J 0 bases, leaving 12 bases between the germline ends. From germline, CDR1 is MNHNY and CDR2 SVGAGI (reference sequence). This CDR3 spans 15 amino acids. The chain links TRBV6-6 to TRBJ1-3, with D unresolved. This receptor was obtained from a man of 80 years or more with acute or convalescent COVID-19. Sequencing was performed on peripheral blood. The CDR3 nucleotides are TGTGCCAGCAGGATACCGATTAGCTCTGGAAACACCATATATTTT. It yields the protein CASRIPISSGNTIYF.